This T cell receptor (beta chain) was recorded in a study of OX40 agonist ivuxolimab in advanced cancers. About the study: The study enrolled dose-escalation patients with hepatocellular carcinoma, melanoma, renal cell or head and neck cancer. Having had anti-PD-1, anti-PD-L1 or anti-CTLA-4 therapy before was allowed, and roughly 38% had some. Three patients showed partial responses: one hepatocellular carcinoma and two cutaneous melanoma cases.

Notes on the study in general: In general, CD8+ T cells held more expanded clones than CD4+ did, on average.

The CDR3 length is 17 residues. CDR1 is SGHNT and CDR2 is YYREEE in the germline V gene (reference sequence). V lost 4 bases to trimming and J lost 6 bases; unmatched junction nucleotides: 14. Of note for this clone: Its antigen is currently unknown.

Some clones are missing from TCRdb's copy, which holds only in-frame ones; the method was immunoSEQ multiplex PCR. The data show 55,000 to 80,000 clones, with roughly 85% seen just once and approximately 2% held by the top ten. The V gene is TRBV5-4, the J gene TRBJ2-2, with 8 positions matching TRBD1. This sequence originates from an adult with an advanced solid tumor such as melanoma, head and neck, liver or kidney cancer. Material: CD4+ or CD8+ T cells sorted from blood, obtained in a trial of the OX40 agonist ivuxolimab. The CDR3 here is CASSLQTGTGPPGELFF. DNA for the CDR3: TGTGCCAGCAGCCTTCAAACCGGGACAGGTCCCCCCGGGGAGCTGTTTTTT. The full variable domain, completed using reference TRBV5-4 and TRBJ2-2, is ETGVTQSPTHLIKTRGQQVTLRCSSQSGHNTVSWYQQALGQGPQFIFQYYREEENGRGNFPPRFSGLQFPNYSSELNVNALELDDSALYLCASSLQTGTGPPGELFFGEGSRLTVL.